Each of the 20 T cell receptor beta chains below was sequenced from the same sample in a study of blood T cell repertoires in COVID-19. Assay: immunoSEQ multiplex PCR; the TCRdb copy retains only in-frame clones and omits some. The sample comprises 200,000 to 250,000 clones, 80% to 85% of which are singletons, and 15% to 20% rests with the top ten. Source material: peripheral blood. The receptors stem from a woman of 80 years or more with active or convalescent COVID-19.

V is TRBV24-1 and J is TRBJ1-1, with D maybe TRBD1 (5 bases). The V gene's germline CDR1 is KGHDR and CDR2 SFDVKD. The CDR3 totals 17 residues. The germline V and J ends were trimmed by 2 bases and 2 bases, with 17 bases remaining between them. CDR3 in amino acids: CATSDSGGGFQNTEAFF. DNA for the CDR3: TGTGCCACCAGTGATTCTGGGGGAGGTTTCCAAAACACTGAAGCTTTCTTT.

The chain carries TRBV10-3 and TRBJ2-2, with a tentative D call TRBD2 (6 bases). CDR1 is ENHRY and CDR2 is SYGVKD in the germline V gene. V gave up 0 bases and J gave up 4 bases, with 6 bases separating them. This CDR3 is 14 amino acids long. DNA for the CDR3: TGTGCCATCAGTGAGTCGGGGGGCACCGGGGAGCTGTTTTTT. Its translation: CAISESGGTGELFF.

The chain recombines TRBV24-1 with TRBJ1-6, with a possible D match to TRBD1 (6 bases). The CDR3 runs to 14 residues. The V end lost 4 bases, the J end lost 7 bases, and 10 bases lay between the germline ends. Germline lookup yields CDR1 KGHDR and CDR2 SFDVKD. DNA for the CDR3: TGTGCCACCAGTGAACAGGGAAACAATTCACCCCTCCACTTT. Translated, it gives CATSEQGNNSPLHF.

CDR3 bases: TGTGCCACCAGTGCCGACAGGGGGAACACTGAAGCTTTCTTT. It codes for CATSADRGNTEAFF. The gene calls are TRBV24-1 and TRBJ1-1; 8 nucleotides match TRBD1. Losses at the gene ends were 5 bases for V and 1 base for J; bases not matched to a gene: 2. CDR3 length equals 14 residues. Germline V lookup: CDR1 KGHDR, CDR2 SFDVKD.

This rearrangement joins TRBV7-9 to TRBJ2-1; no clear D. Germline values: CDR1 SEHNR, CDR2 FQNEAQ (reference sequence). This CDR3 contains 15 residues. V dropped 6 bases and J dropped 3 bases, with 15 bases sitting between them. CDR3 protein: CASSKITGNYNEQFF. In DNA, the CDR3 is TGTGCCAGCAGTAAAATCACTGGTAACTACAATGAGCAGTTCTTC.

The chain's CDR3 is CASTSSPGAQYF. The DNA of the CDR3 is TGTGCCAGCACCTCGTCCCCCGGGGCCCAGTACTTC. This chain uses TRBV12-3 or TRBV12-4 with TRBJ2-5, with D tentatively TRBD2 (5 bases). V lost 7 bases, J lost 9 bases, and 15 bases lay in between. This CDR3 spans 12 amino acids.

The V and J genes are TRBV5-5 and TRBJ1-2; a weak D match, TRBD1 (6 bases). Germline V gene data show CDR1 as SGHKS and CDR2 as YYEKEE (reference sequence). Deletions cut 4 bases from V and 5 bases from J, with 18 bases between. This CDR3 is 15 amino acids long. In DNA, the CDR3 is TGTGCCAGCAGCCCCAGGGTGGGGGCCCGGTATGGCTACACCTTC. It encodes CASSPRVGARYGYTF.

V and J are TRBV18 and TRBJ1-3; D gene uncertain. The CDR3 is 15 amino acids. Trimming left V 2 bases short and J 0 bases short, with 8 bases between. Germline loops: CDR1 KGHSH, CDR2 LQKENI. Here the CDR3 reads CASSPDKSSGNTIYF. CDR3 nucleotide sequence: TGTGCCAGCTCACCAGACAAAAGCTCTGGAAACACCATATATTTT.

CDR3 nucleotide sequence: TGTGCCAGTACCTTCGACAGGGCGAACACTGAAGCTTTCTTT. Translating gives CASTFDRANTEAFF. This chain links TRBV19 with TRBJ1-1, with 7 bases aligning to TRBD1. Trimming removed 7 bases from V and 1 base from J; junction bases left unmatched: 6. Germline assignment: CDR1 LNHDA and CDR2 SQIVND (reference sequence). The CDR3 loop spans 14 amino acids.

The genes are TRBV6-2 or TRBV6-3 and TRBJ2-5; 11 bases are shared with TRBD1. Germline lookup yields CDR1 MNHEY and CDR2 SVGEGT. The CDR3 contains 17 residues. The junction had 7 bases not matched to a gene; V was cut back by 4 bases and J by 0 bases. This chain's CDR3 is CASSWARTGGNQETQYF. CDR3 in DNA: TGTGCCAGCAGTTGGGCTAGGACAGGGGGCAACCAAGAGACCCAGTACTTC.

This rearrangement joins TRBV27 to TRBJ1-5; D possibly corresponds to TRBD1 (5 bases). The CDR3 consists of 15 residues. Germline V gives CDR1 MNHEY, CDR2 SMNVEV (reference sequence). Trimming stripped 2 bases from V and 2 bases from J, with 10 bases between. The CDR3 DNA reads TGTGCCAGCAGTTTAAGCACAGGCGGCAATCAGCCCCAGCATTTT. Its translation is CASSLSTGGNQPQHF.

CDR3 bases: TGTGCCAGCAGGGCTTTCGGGGCCAACGTCCTGACTTTC. Encoded protein: CASRAFGANVLTF. This sequence joins TRBV27 and TRBJ2-6; unclear D gene. V was cut by 6 bases and J by 4 bases, with 7 bases left in between. CDR1 MNHEY and CDR2 SMNVEV come from the germline V gene (reference sequence). This CDR3 is built from 13 residues.

The CDR3 loop is CASSPNVRTGVGGYTF. CDR3 coding DNA: TGTGCCAGCTCTCCCAACGTGCGGACAGGAGTGGGCGGCTACACCTTC. The chain joins TRBV18 to TRBJ1-2; the match to TRBD1 covers 7 bases. Germline loops: CDR1 KGHSH, CDR2 LQKENI. The CDR3 is 16 amino acids. Unmatched junction bases numbered 18, after V lost 6 bases and J lost 8 bases.

In regard to this clone: The limits of the CDR3 on the DNA are not certain, so only TCRdb's listed CDR3 is given. The rearrangement links TRBV5-1 to TRBJ2-3; whether TRBD2, the table's D call, matches the DNA was not checked. Including both end residues, the CDR3 is 19 amino acids long. Germline V gene sequence: CDR1 SGHRS, CDR2 YFSETQ. The CDR3 protein is CASSPAVGAGGARQIRSIF.

The V and J genes are TRBV18 and TRBJ2-5; 8 positions match TRBD1. The V gene's germline CDR1 is KGHSH and CDR2 LQKENI. The J segment lost 5 bases and the V segment lost 5 bases, leaving 4 bases of the junction unmatched. CDR3 length: 13 residues. The CDR3: CASSRTGQETQYF. In nucleotides, the CDR3 is TGTGCCAGCTCAAGGACAGGGCAGGAGACCCAGTACTTC.

The gene calls are TRBV7-6 and TRBJ2-2; 10 bases agree with TRBD1. CDR3 length: 17 amino acids. In germline, CDR1 is SGHVS, CDR2 FNYEAQ. Losses at the gene ends were 0 bases for V and 6 bases for J; bases not matched to a gene: 7. The CDR3 loop is CASSLAVIGTGAGELFF. DNA for the CDR3: TGTGCCAGCAGCTTAGCAGTGATCGGGACAGGGGCCGGGGAGCTGTTTTTT.

Here the CDR3 DNA reads TGCGCCAGCAGCTTGGCCCTAGCGGGGGAAGAGACCCAGTACTTC. Translation gives CASSLALAGEETQYF. V gene TRBV5-1 combines with J gene TRBJ2-5; 10 bases are shared with TRBD2. The germline V gene encodes CDR1 SGHRS and CDR2 YFSETQ. This CDR3 is built from 15 residues. With V trimmed by 0 bases and J by 3 bases, 2 bases remained unmatched. Drawing the rest from reference TRBV5-1 and TRBJ2-5, the complete variable domain is KAGVTQTPRYLIKTRGQQVTLSCSPISGHRSVSWYQQTPGQGLQFLFEYFSETQRNKGNFPGRFSGRQFSNSRSEMNVSTLELGDSALYLCASSLALAGEETQYFGPGTRLLVL.

The V gene is TRBV7-9, the J gene TRBJ2-7; 14 nucleotides agree with TRBD2. V trimming: 4 bases; J trimming: 4 bases; junction bases outside the gene matches: 12. This CDR3 contains 18 residues. Looked up from germline, CDR1 is SEHNR and CDR2 is FQNEAQ (reference sequence). The CDR3 sequence is CASSSTPGLAGAGYEQYF. The CDR3, as DNA: TGTGCCAGCAGCTCGACTCCGGGACTAGCGGGGGCCGGGTACGAGCAGTACTTC.

This sequence joins TRBV2 and TRBJ1-5; D gene unclear. V was clipped by 3 bases and J by 3 bases, with 15 bases between them. CDR3 size: 16 residues. Per germline, CDR1 SNHLY and CDR2 FYNNEI. CDR3 sequence: CASSDRGPNFNQPQHF. The CDR3, as DNA: TGTGCCAGCAGTGACCGCGGCCCAAACTTCAATCAGCCCCAGCATTTT.

This chain joins TRBV11-3 and TRBJ2-7; a possible D gene is TRBD1 (6 bases). The CDR3 is 14 amino acids. V shed 4 bases and J shed 1 base, with 11 bases lying between them. Germline lookup yields CDR1 SGHNT and CDR2 YENEEA. The CDR3 loop reads CASSYSTGSYEQYF. The DNA for the CDR3 is TGTGCCAGCAGCTATTCGACAGGTTCCTACGAGCAGTACTTC.